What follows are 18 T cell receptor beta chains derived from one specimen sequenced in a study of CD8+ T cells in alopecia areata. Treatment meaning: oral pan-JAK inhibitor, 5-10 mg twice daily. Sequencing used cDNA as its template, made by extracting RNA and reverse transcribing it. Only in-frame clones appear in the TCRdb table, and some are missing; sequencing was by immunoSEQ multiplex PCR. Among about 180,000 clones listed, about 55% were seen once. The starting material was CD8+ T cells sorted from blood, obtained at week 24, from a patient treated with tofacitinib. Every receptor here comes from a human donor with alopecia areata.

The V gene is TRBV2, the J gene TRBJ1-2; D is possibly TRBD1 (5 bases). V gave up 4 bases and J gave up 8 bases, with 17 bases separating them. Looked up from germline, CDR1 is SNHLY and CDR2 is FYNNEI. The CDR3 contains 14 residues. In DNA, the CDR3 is TGTGCCAGCAGTGGGAACAGGAAATCAGAGGGCTACACCTTC. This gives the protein CASSGNRKSEGYTF.

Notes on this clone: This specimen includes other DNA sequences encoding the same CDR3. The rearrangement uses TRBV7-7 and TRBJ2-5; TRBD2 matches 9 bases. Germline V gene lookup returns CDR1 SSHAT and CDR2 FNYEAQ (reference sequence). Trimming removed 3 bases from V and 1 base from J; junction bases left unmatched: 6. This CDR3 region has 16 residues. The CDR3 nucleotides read TGTGCCAGCAGCTTGTTCGCTAGCGGGGTCCAAGAGACCCAGTACTTC. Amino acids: CASSLFASGVQETQYF.

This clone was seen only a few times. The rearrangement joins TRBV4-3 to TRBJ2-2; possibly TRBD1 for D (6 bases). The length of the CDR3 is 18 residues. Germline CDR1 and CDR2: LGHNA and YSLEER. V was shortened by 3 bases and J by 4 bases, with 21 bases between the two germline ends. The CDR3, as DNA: TGCGCCAGCAGCCACCTTAACCACGGACAGTCATCCACCGGGGAGCTGTTTTTT. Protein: CASSHLNHGQSSTGELFF.

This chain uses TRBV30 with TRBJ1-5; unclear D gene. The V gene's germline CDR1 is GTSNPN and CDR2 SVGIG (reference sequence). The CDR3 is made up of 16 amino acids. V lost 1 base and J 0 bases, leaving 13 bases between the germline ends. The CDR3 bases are TGTGCCTGGAGTGAGTCCGACCAAGATAGCAATCAGCCCCAGCATTTT. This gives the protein CAWSESDQDSNQPQHF.

The CDR3 nucleotides are TGTGCCAGCAGCCCGTCCCCGGGACTAGCGGGGGTGAGTGAGCAGTTCTTC. Translation: CASSPSPGLAGVSEQFF. The chain couples TRBV5-6 to TRBJ2-1; 14 nucleotides align to TRBD2. The CDR3 consists of 17 residues. The V gene's germline CDR1 is SGHDT and CDR2 YYEEEE. The J segment lost 9 bases and the V segment lost 4 bases, leaving 12 bases of the junction unmatched.

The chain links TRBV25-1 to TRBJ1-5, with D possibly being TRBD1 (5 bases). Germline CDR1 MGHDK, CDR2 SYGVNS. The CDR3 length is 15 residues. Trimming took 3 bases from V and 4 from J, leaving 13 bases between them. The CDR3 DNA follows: TGTGCCAGCAGTGACAGGGCTGCGGGGAATCAGCCCCAGCATTTT. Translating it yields CASSDRAAGNQPQHF. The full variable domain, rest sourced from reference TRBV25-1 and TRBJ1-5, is EADIYQTPRYLVIGTGKKITLECSQTMGHDKMYWYQQDPGMELHLIHYSYGVNSTEKGDLSSESTVSRIRTEHFPLTLESARPSHTSQYLCASSDRAAGNQPQHFGDGTRLSIL.

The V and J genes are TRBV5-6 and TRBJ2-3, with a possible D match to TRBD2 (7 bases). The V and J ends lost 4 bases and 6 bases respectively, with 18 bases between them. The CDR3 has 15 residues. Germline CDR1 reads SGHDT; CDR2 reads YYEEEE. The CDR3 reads CASSQGGVGFDTQYF. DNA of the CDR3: TGTGCCAGCAGCCAAGGGGGGGTAGGCTTTGATACGCAGTATTTT.

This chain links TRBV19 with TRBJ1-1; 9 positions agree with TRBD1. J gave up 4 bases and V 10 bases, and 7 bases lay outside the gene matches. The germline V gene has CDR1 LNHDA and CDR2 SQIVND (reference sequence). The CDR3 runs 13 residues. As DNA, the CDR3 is TGTGCCACGTTACAGGGGGCAGGCACTGAAGCTTTCTTT. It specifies CATLQGAGTEAFF.

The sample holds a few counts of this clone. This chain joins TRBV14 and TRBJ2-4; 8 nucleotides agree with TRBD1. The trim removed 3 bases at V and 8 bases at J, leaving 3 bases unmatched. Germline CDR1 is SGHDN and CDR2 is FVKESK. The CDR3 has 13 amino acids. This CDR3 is CASSHDRGDIQYF. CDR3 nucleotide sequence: TGTGCCAGCAGCCATGACAGGGGAGACATTCAGTACTTC. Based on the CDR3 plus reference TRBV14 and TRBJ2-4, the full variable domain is EAGVTQFPSHSVIEKGQTVTLRCDPISGHDNLYWYRRVMGKEIKFLLHFVKESKQDESGMPNNRFLAERTGGTYSTLKVQPAELEDSGVYFCASSHDRGDIQYFGAGTRLSVL.

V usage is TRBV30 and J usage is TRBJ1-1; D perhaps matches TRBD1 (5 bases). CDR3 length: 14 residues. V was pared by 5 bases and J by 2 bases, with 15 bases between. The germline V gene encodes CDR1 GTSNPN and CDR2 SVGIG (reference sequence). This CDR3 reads CAWGTRGGNTEAFF. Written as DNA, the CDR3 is TGTGCCTGGGGGACCCGCGGTGGTAACACTGAAGCTTTCTTT. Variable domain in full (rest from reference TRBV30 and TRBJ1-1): SQTIHQWPATLVQPVGSPLSLECTVEGTSNPNLYWYRQAAGRGLQLLFYSVGIGQISSEVPQNLSASRPQDRQFILSSKKLLLSDSGFYLCAWGTRGGNTEAFFGQGTRLTVV.

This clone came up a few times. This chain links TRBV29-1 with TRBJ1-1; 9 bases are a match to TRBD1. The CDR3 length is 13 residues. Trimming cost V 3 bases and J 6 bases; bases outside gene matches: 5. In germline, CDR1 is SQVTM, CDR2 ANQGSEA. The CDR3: CSVDGTGSSEAFF. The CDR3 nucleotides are TGCAGCGTTGACGGGACAGGGAGCTCTGAAGCTTTCTTT.

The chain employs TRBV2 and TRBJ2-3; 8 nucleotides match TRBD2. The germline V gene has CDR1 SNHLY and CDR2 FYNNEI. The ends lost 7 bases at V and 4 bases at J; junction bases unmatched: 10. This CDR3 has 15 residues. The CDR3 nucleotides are TGTGCCAGCAAAGGTAGTAGCGGGGCGGCAGATACGCAGTATTTT. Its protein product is CASKGSSGAADTQYF.

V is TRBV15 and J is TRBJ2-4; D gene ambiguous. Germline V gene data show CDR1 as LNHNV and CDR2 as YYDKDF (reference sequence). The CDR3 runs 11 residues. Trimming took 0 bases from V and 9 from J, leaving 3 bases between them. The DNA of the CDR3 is TGTGCCACCAGCAGAGAGGGCATTCAGTACTTC. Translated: CATSREGIQYF. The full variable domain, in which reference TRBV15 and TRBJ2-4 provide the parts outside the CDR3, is DAMVIQNPRYQVTQFGKPVTLSCSQTLNHNVMYWYQQKSSQAPKLLFHYYDKDFNNEADTPDNFQSRRPNTSFCFLDIRSPGLGDTAMYLCATSREGIQYFGAGTRLSVL.

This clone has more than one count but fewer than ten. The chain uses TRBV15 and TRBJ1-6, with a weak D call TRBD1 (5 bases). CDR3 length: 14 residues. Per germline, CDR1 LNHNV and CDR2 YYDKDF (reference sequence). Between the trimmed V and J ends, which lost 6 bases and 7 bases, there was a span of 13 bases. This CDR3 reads CATSHDSINSPLHF. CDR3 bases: TGTGCCACCAGTCACGACAGTATCAATTCACCCCTCCACTTT.

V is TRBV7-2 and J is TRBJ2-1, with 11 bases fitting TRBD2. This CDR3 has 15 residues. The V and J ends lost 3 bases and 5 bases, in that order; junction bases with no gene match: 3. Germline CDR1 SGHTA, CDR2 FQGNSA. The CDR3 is CASSLGTSGNNEQFF. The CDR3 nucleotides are TGTGCCAGCAGCTTGGGGACTAGCGGAAACAATGAGCAGTTCTTC.

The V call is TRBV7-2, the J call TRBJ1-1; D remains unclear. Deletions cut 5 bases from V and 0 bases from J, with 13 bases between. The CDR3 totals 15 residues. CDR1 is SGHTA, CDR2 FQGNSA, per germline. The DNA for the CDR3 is TGTGCCAGCAGCCTAACTGGGCGTATGAACACTGAAGCTTTCTTT. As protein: CASSLTGRMNTEAFF.

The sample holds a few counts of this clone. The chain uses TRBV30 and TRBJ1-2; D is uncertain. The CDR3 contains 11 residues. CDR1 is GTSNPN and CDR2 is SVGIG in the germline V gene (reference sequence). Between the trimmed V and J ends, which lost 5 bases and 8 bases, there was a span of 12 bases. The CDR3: CAWFSINGYTF. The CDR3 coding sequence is TGTGCCTGGTTTTCGATAAACGGCTACACCTTC.

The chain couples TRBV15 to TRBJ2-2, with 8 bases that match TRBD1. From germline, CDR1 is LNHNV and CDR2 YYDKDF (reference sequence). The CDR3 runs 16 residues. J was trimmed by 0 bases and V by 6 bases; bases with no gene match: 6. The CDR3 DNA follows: TGTGCCACCAGTCCGACAGGGGACACGAACACCGGGGAGCTGTTTTTT. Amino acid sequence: CATSPTGDTNTGELFF.